The 20 T cell receptor beta chains below were found in one sample sequenced in a study of response to subunit inactivated influenza vaccine. A single record per CDR3 protein comes from TCRdb applying MiXCR to the RT-PCR reads. Of around 480,000 distinct CDR3 sequences detected, approximately 10% appear once; the ten largest clones hold about an eighth. Sample: PBMCs from blood, taken about 6 weeks after vaccination. The receptor source for this set is a man aged 45 to 65 who received an inactivated influenza vaccine.

There are many counts of this clonotype. The chain couples TRBV29-1 to TRBJ1-2, with D possibly TRBD1 on 5 matching bases. This CDR3 comprises 14 residues. The germline gives CDR1 SQVTM, CDR2 ANQGSEA. Deletions cut 3 bases from V and 1 base from J, with 12 bases between. This chain's CDR3 is CSVDFGGFNYGYTF. The CDR3 DNA reads as TGCAGCGTTGATTTCGGGGGGTTTAACTATGGCTACACCTTC.

The chain combines TRBV7-8 with TRBJ2-3; 12 bases line up with TRBD2. Germline assignment: CDR1 SGHVS and CDR2 FQNEAQ. The V gene end was trimmed by 5 bases and the J gene end by 4 bases; junction bases not matched to a gene: 13. This CDR3 spans 18 amino acids. CDR3 loop: CASSGRILAGGGADTQYF. The CDR3 nucleotides are TGTGCCAGCAGCGGCCGTATCCTAGCGGGAGGGGGGGCAGATACGCAGTATTTT.

J is TRBJ2-2 and V is TRBV6-2 or TRBV6-3, with D unresolved. This CDR3 spans 14 amino acids. The germline V and J ends were trimmed by 5 bases and 3 bases, with 10 bases remaining between them. Germline V gene sequence: CDR1 MNHEY, CDR2 SVGEGT. The CDR3 bases are TGTGCCAGCAGTACCACCGTATACACCGGGGAGCTGTTTTTT. Its protein product is CASSTTVYTGELFF.

The gene calls are TRBV6-1 and TRBJ1-3; maybe TRBD1 (6 bases). Germline V gene data show CDR1 as MNHNS and CDR2 as SASEGT. This CDR3 is 14 amino acids long. The V gene lost 6 bases and the J gene lost 3 bases, with 12 bases spanning the gap. DNA for the CDR3: TGTGCCAGCAGCGCTACAGGGATTGGAAACACCATATATTTT. This codes for CASSATGIGNTIYF.

This clonotype came up a few times. This sequence joins TRBV5-1 and TRBJ2-7; 11 positions agree with TRBD2. CDR3 length equals 15 residues. Germline CDR1 SGHRS, CDR2 YFSETQ. The V and J ends lost 4 bases and 3 bases, in that order; junction bases with no gene match: 6. As DNA, the CDR3 is TGCGCCAGCAGCCAAACTAGCGGGAGATTCTACGAGCAGTACTTC. Translated: CASSQTSGRFYEQYF.

This clonotype turned up a few times. The chain has TRBV20-1 and TRBJ2-1; 10 bases line up with TRBD2. The CDR3 covers 16 residues. Germline V gives CDR1 DFQATT, CDR2 SNEGSKA (reference sequence). V gave up 5 bases and J gave up 8 bases; unmatched junction bases: 15. CDR3 protein: CSAEGASGSLGDEQFF. The CDR3 coding sequence is TGCAGTGCTGAAGGGGCTAGCGGGAGTCTGGGGGATGAGCAGTTCTTC.

This clonotype was seen a handful of times. V and J are TRBV20-1 and TRBJ2-1, with TRBD2 identical over 9 bases. V lost 5 bases to trimming and J lost 3 bases; unmatched junction nucleotides: 5. The length of the CDR3 is 14 residues. Germline V gene data show CDR1 as DFQATT and CDR2 as SNEGSKA (reference sequence). CDR3 nucleotide sequence: TGCAGTGCTGTAGCGGGGGCAGACTACAATGAGCAGTTCTTC. Its translation: CSAVAGADYNEQFF.

This clonotype occurred a few times. The chain couples TRBV5-1 to TRBJ2-7, with 9 bases matching TRBD2. The CDR3 totals 16 residues. Germline V gene lookup returns CDR1 SGHRS and CDR2 YFSETQ. Trimming took 4 bases from V and 0 from J; bases not matched to a gene: 8. The chain's CDR3 is CASSMPGLADSYEQYF. CDR3 nucleotides: TGCGCCAGCAGCATGCCGGGACTAGCTGACTCCTACGAGCAGTACTTC.

This clonotype was detected many times. The chain has TRBV5-1 and TRBJ2-3; 7 bases match TRBD1. Germline values: CDR1 SGHRS, CDR2 YFSETQ. V was pared by 0 bases and J by 6 bases, with 4 bases of the junction left unmatched. There are 14 residues in the CDR3. CDR3 loop: CASSLARGKDTQYF. The DNA for the CDR3 is TGCGCCAGCAGCTTGGCCAGGGGGAAGGATACGCAGTATTTT.

DNA of the CDR3: TGTGCCAGCAGTCCCCTTCTGCTAGAAGAGCAGTACTTC. Amino acid sequence: CASSPLLLEEQYF. The chain carries TRBV28 and TRBJ2-7; the D is unclear. Germline V lookup: CDR1 MDHEN, CDR2 SYDVKM. The germline V and J ends were trimmed by 5 bases and 7 bases, with 15 bases remaining between them. This CDR3 contains 13 residues. The whole variable domain, filled in from reference TRBV28 and TRBJ2-7, reads DVKVTQSSRYLVKRTGEKVFLECVQDMDHENMFWYRQDPGLGLRLIYFSYDVKMKEKGDIPEGYSVSREKKERFSLILESASTNQTSMYLCASSPLLLEEQYFGPGTRLTVT.

The chain is built from TRBV20-1 and TRBJ1-5; TRBD1 matches at 11 bases. The CDR3 is 16 residues long. V was pared by 6 bases and J by 2 bases, with 9 bases of the junction left unmatched. Looked up from germline, CDR1 is DFQATT and CDR2 is SNEGSKA (reference sequence). CDR3 sequence: CSARDRGIVGNQPQHF. The CDR3 region has the DNA TGCAGTGCCCGGGACAGGGGGATTGTTGGCAATCAGCCCCAGCATTTT.

This clonotype was picked up many times. The chain carries TRBV7-2 and TRBJ1-4; D not certain. CDR3 length: 13 residues. Between the trimmed V and J ends, which lost 1 base and 7 bases, there was a span of 7 bases. CDR1 SGHTA and CDR2 FQGNSA come from the germline V gene. CDR3 sequence (DNA): TGTGCCAGCAGCTTAGTGAGTGGTGAAAAACTGTTTTTT. Translated: CASSLVSGEKLFF.

This clonotype has at least ten counts. The chain uses TRBV6-1 and TRBJ2-2; D is ambiguous. V lost 6 bases and J lost 7, with 18 bases in between. CDR3 length: 15 residues. CDR1 and CDR2 from the germline V gene are MNHNS and SASEGT. The CDR3 nucleotides are TGTGCCAGCAGCCCCGCAGGAACCCTAGGCGGGGAGCTGTTTTTT. It encodes CASSPAGTLGGELFF.

This clonotype was recorded a few times. The chain couples TRBV7-9 to TRBJ2-3; D is undetermined. CDR1 SEHNR and CDR2 FQNEAQ come from the germline V gene (reference sequence). The CDR3 loop spans 16 amino acids. The V end was cut by 1 base, the J end by 4 bases, with 15 bases between. The CDR3 region has the DNA TGTGCCAGCAGCTTAGTAGCCGGATATCCCTCAGATACGCAGTATTTT. Its protein product is CASSLVAGYPSDTQYF.

The chain uses TRBV29-1 and TRBJ1-1; D unclear. Looked up from germline, CDR1 is SQVTM and CDR2 is ANQGSEA. With 1 base removed from V and 5 bases from J, the gap between germline ends came to 11 bases. The CDR3 sequence is 13 residues long. The CDR3 nucleotides read TGCAGCGTTGAAGTCGGCAGAAGGACTGAAGCTTTCTTT. This gives the protein CSVEVGRRTEAFF.

The sample holds a few counts of this clonotype. CDR3 nucleotide sequence: TGTGCCAGCAGCTTCGGAGTAGCGGGAGTTCGCGGGGAGCTGTTTTTT. It codes for CASSFGVAGVRGELFF. V and J are TRBV5-6 and TRBJ2-2; TRBD2 matches 9 bases. Losses at the gene ends were 2 bases for V and 7 bases for J; bases not matched to a gene: 9. The CDR3 runs 16 residues. CDR1 is SGHDT, CDR2 YYEEEE, per germline. Looking up the rest from reference TRBV5-6 and TRBJ2-2 gives the full variable domain: DAGVTQSPTHLIKTRGQQVTLRCSPKSGHDTVSWYQQALGQGPQFIFQYYEEEERQRGNFPDRFSGHQFPNYSSELNVNALLLGDSALYLCASSFGVAGVRGELFFGEGSRLTVL.

J is TRBJ2-4 and V is TRBV12-3 or TRBV12-4; TRBD2 matches at 7 bases. There are 13 residues in the CDR3. The V segment lost 6 bases and the J segment 7 bases; nucleotides outside the gene matches: 6. CDR3 bases: TGTGCCAGCAGCTCCACCGGGGGGAACATTCAGTACTTC. Amino acid sequence: CASSSTGGNIQYF.

This clonotype showed up just a few times. The CDR3 loop reads CASKLLLGGREDTQYF. For the CDR3, the DNA is TGCGCCAGCAAACTTCTCCTCGGGGGGCGGGAAGATACGCAGTATTTT. This sequence joins TRBV5-1 and TRBJ2-3; maybe TRBD2 (7 bases). Germline CDR1 and CDR2: SGHRS and YFSETQ. CDR3 length: 16 residues. V lost 6 bases and J lost 5, with 22 bases in between.

This clonotype has more than one count but fewer than ten. The rearrangement joins TRBV29-1 to TRBJ1-2, with D unresolved. Trimming shortened V by 6 bases and J by 5 bases, and 13 bases separated the two germline ends. Looked up from germline, CDR1 is SQVTM and CDR2 is ANQGSEA. CDR3 length equals 12 residues. CDR3 in amino acids: CSVGETGYGYTF. Written as DNA, the CDR3 is TGCAGCGTCGGGGAGACGGGGTATGGCTACACCTTC.

V gene TRBV25-1 combines with J gene TRBJ2-7; 12 positions agree with TRBD1. The V gene's germline CDR1 is MGHDK and CDR2 SYGVNS. Losses at the gene ends were 2 bases for V and 3 bases for J; bases not matched to a gene: 11. The CDR3 length is 18 residues. This chain's CDR3 is CASSERFGTGGAGYEQYF. CDR3 coding DNA: TGTGCCAGCAGTGAAAGATTTGGGACAGGGGGCGCGGGCTACGAGCAGTACTTC.